This paragraph reports one TCR beta chain. No antigen is known for it. Per-base qualities were not stored, and no clone one base away is much larger. The time point label for this specimen denotes: baseline before first vaccination. Vaccinee samples came from UK trials COV001 and COV002, including a single-blind randomized controlled phase 2/3 trial of AZD1222 (ChAdOx1 nCoV-19) in healthy adults. For TCRbeta chain sequencing, PBMC samples from trial participants were taken at day 0 and at day 28 after the second dose. This entry belongs to a study of T cell responses to AZD1222 COVID-19 vaccine (dated by TCRdb to the early 2020s). Describing the broader study: AZD1222 recipients with second doses at about 4 weeks or about 12 weeks were pooled, because spike-specific TCR depth and breadth did not differ between schedules. Trial participants were enrolled by age into subgroups of 18-55, 56-69 and 70-plus years, and 148, 28 and 57 TCR-sequenced participants, respectively, were included in these subgroups. TCR sequencing covered some 240 trial participants: 207 given two doses of AZD1222 and around 26 given two doses of MenACWY control vaccine.

The full study reports these points: Participants were mostly white British and included more females than males, and it was suggested by the authors that clonal diversity may have been underestimated. Reportedly, close to half of the unique spike-specific TCRs recognized epitopes lying outside the regions that are mutated in the B.1.351 and B.1.1.7 variants. The whole spike protein was spanned by vaccine-associated CD4 TCRs, and dominant responses were seen in regions 160-218 and 743-854. Because no samples from the day 14 peak response were available, repertoires could be characterized only after the peak T cell response. Conclusions about previously exposed vaccinees are limited because only five or six AZD1222 recipients were SARS-CoV-2 seropositive at baseline. Spike-specific TCR breadth and depth rose significantly after two AZD1222 doses compared with day 0 and with MenACWY recipients. In the small 56-69-year group, the increase in depth fell short of significance, most likely because of low power.

The CDR3 regions of human TCRbeta chains were analyzed by immunosequencing. For the original study's pipeline: Repertoire TCRs were checked for matches against a reference library of SARS-CoV-2-specific TCRs that had been generated using the MIRA antigen-specificity platform. Breadth was defined as the fraction of unique TCRs that were SARS-CoV-2-associated, and depth was defined as the fraction of total T cells that were SARS-CoV-2-associated. Each spike-specific TCR was assigned to its reactive spike region and to a CD4 or CD8 class using the MIRA data. Log10-transformed breadth and depth values were compared by one-way ANOVA with Sidak's multiple comparisons tests. TCRdb carries this immuneACCESS record with in-frame sequences only. Its versions omit some clonotypes, under half of them owing to an unresolved V gene in the studies checked, with the rest unexplained. The DNA gave D and trimming, while V, J and clone size come from that table. The sample table contains approximately 100,000 clones; only one count was recorded for about 92% of them. Roughly 1.2% of the sample belongs to the ten largest clones.

The germline V gene (reference sequence) supplies CDR1 LNHDA and CDR2 SQIVND. The CDR3, from cysteine to phenylalanine, totals 14 residues. The CDR3 DNA has 42 bases and is translated from base 1. Relative to germline, V is missing 3 bases and J is missing 2 bases, with 1 base of the junction outside any gene match. The receptor comes from an adult in good health. This material consisted of peripheral blood, taken on day 0 of AZD1222 vaccination. The chain was built from TRBV19 and TRBJ2-7; 10 bases in the junction line up with TRBD1. The CDR3 region reads CASSMGQGPYEQYF. DNA sequence: TGTGCCAGTAGTATGGGACAGGGGCCCTACGAGCAGTACTTC.